Below are 31 T cell receptor beta chains sequenced from a single sample in a study of T cell repertoires in cytomegalovirus infection. TCRdb reanalysed the reads using MiXCR and keeps one entry per CDR3 protein. This sample has 600,000 to 800,000 distinct CDR3 sequences, with roughly 26% found just once. The sample consisted of CD8+ T cells from PBMCs. The receptors originated from a human donor in good health (CMV status not recorded). Some clones in this sample may be carry-over from other donors' samples.

This clonotype was counted only a few times. The gene calls are TRBV27 and TRBJ1-1; 7 nucleotides align to TRBD1. Trimming took 5 bases from V and 3 from J; bases not matched to a gene: 6. CDR1 is MNHEY, CDR2 SMNVEV, per germline (reference sequence). The CDR3 covers 14 residues. CDR3: CASSMTGRDTEAFF. Written as DNA, the CDR3 is TGTGCCAGCAGTATGACAGGGAGGGACACTGAAGCTTTCTTT.

This clonotype has at least ten counts. The rearrangement uses TRBV28 and TRBJ2-3; TRBD1 agrees at 7 bases. V shed 6 bases and J 0 bases; nucleotides not matched to a gene: 15. Germline V CDR1 and CDR2: MDHEN, SYDVKM. This CDR3 contains 18 residues. The CDR3 is CASSPTLRQGPSTDTQYF. Here the CDR3 DNA reads TGTGCCAGCAGCCCTACCTTAAGACAGGGCCCAAGCACAGATACGCAGTATTTT.

This clonotype turned up a few times. Its ends do not fully match the called genes, so a read error is possible. The chain employs TRBV18 and TRBJ1-1; D is undetermined. The CDR3 totals 14 residues. CDR1 and CDR2 (germline): KGHSH, LQKENI. The CDR3 spells CASSPDERNSEAFF. CDR3 bases: TGTGCCAGCTCACCCGACGAAAGGAACTCTGAAGCTTTCTTT.

The rearrangement links TRBV20-1 to TRBJ2-5; unclear D gene. CDR1 DFQATT and CDR2 SNEGSKA come from the germline V gene (reference sequence). V was shortened by 0 bases and J by 2 bases, with 4 bases between the two germline ends. The CDR3 is 12 amino acids. The CDR3 sequence is CSAREHQETQYF. The CDR3 coding sequence is TGCAGTGCTAGAGAACATCAAGAGACCCAGTACTTC.

The chain links TRBV13 to TRBJ1-1; D uncertain. This CDR3 has 15 residues. Per the germline V gene, CDR1 is PRHDT and CDR2 is FYEKMQ (reference sequence). The germline V and J ends were trimmed by 1 base and 3 bases, with 12 bases remaining between them. The CDR3 DNA is TGTGCCAGCAGCTTAGAAGGGTATCGAGACACTGAAGCTTTCTTT. Amino acids: CASSLEGYRDTEAFF.

This clonotype showed up many times. The rearrangement joins TRBV7-2 to TRBJ2-7; D ambiguous. V lost 1 base, J lost 3 bases, and 7 bases lay in between. The CDR3 length is 13 residues. The V gene's germline CDR1 is SGHTA and CDR2 FQGNSA. CDR3 sequence reads: CASSLGKHYEQYV. Written as DNA, the CDR3 is TGTGCCAGCAGCTTAGGCAAACACTACGAGCAGTACGTC.

With regard to this clonotype: A single base separates this from a much larger clone, so it may be a read error. V usage is TRBV6-5 and J usage is TRBJ2-3; 9 nucleotides match TRBD2. Germline values: CDR1 MNHEY, CDR2 SVGAGI. Trimming took 5 bases from V and 4 from J; bases not matched to a gene: 10. This CDR3 region has 16 residues. CDR3 bases: TGTGCCAGCAGTCACCGTAGCGGGGGTGTCGCAGATACGCAGTATTTT. It translates to CASSHRSGGVADTQYF.

Only a few counts were recorded for this clonotype. This chain connects TRBV29-1 to TRBJ2-1; the match to TRBD2 covers 9 bases. V shed 4 bases and J 4 bases; nucleotides not matched to a gene: 2. Germline V gene lookup returns CDR1 SQVTM and CDR2 ANQGSEA. The CDR3 covers 13 residues. CDR3 in DNA: TGCAGCGTTGGTCTAGCGGGGTACAATGAGCAGTTCTTC. This codes for CSVGLAGYNEQFF.

The J gene is TRBJ2-2, the V gene TRBV7-9; D perhaps matches TRBD2 (6 bases). The CDR3 spans 16 residues. CDR1 and CDR2 from the germline V gene are SEHNR and FQNEAQ (reference sequence). V lost 5 bases and J lost 1, with 14 bases in between. CDR3 DNA sequence: TGTGCCAGCAGCCCTCTTCCGGGGGTGAACACCGGGGAGCTGTTTTTT. Its protein product is CASSPLPGVNTGELFF. Based on the CDR3 plus reference TRBV7-9 and TRBJ2-2, the full variable domain is DTGVSQNPRHKITKRGQNVTFRCDPISEHNRLYWYRQTLGQGPEFLTYFQNEAQLEKSRLLSDRFSAERPKGSFSTLEIQRTEQGDSAMYLCASSPLPGVNTGELFFGEGSRLTVL.

Only a few counts were recorded for this clonotype. This chain connects TRBV5-6 to TRBJ2-7; D assignment may be TRBD1 or TRBD2 (5 bases each). The V end was cut by 1 base, the J end by 3 bases, with 8 bases between. In germline, CDR1 is SGHDT, CDR2 YYEEEE. The CDR3 runs to 13 residues. This chain's CDR3 is CASSLRDDYEQYV. The DNA of the CDR3 is TGTGCCAGCAGCTTGAGGGACGACTACGAGCAGTACGTC.

This chain links TRBV12-3 or TRBV12-4 with TRBJ1-2; 9 nucleotides align to TRBD1. V shed 6 bases and J 12 bases; nucleotides not matched to a gene: 14. This CDR3 has 14 residues. As DNA, the CDR3 is TGTGCCAGCAGATTCACAGGGGGCTTTTCGAATCACACCTTC. Protein sequence: CASRFTGGFSNHTF.

This clonotype showed up just a few times. This rearrangement joins TRBV28 to TRBJ2-7; TRBD1 might be the D (6 bases). The CDR3 is 14 amino acids. Germline V lookup: CDR1 MDHEN, CDR2 SYDVKM. V was shortened by 2 bases and J by 6 bases, with 14 bases between the two germline ends. This CDR3 is CASSLEYRVFEQYV. The DNA of the CDR3 is TGTGCCAGCAGTTTAGAATACAGGGTCTTCGAGCAGTACGTC.

For this clonotype: It may be a read error: a sequence one base away is much more abundant. V usage is TRBV7-2 and J usage is TRBJ2-1; D may be TRBD1 (6 bases). This CDR3 region has 15 residues. CDR1 SGHTA and CDR2 FQGNSA come from the germline V gene. The CDR3, as DNA: TGTGTCAGCAGCTTCGCTAGCCAGGGGTACAATGAGCAGTTCTTC. Translation: CVSSFASQGYNEQFF.

The rearrangement joins TRBV27 to TRBJ1-1, with 7 bases matching TRBD1. Germline lookup yields CDR1 MNHEY and CDR2 SMNVEV (reference sequence). The CDR3 is made up of 15 amino acids. V gave up 3 bases and J gave up 5 bases; unmatched junction bases: 9. CDR3 loop: CASSLSKTGTTEAFF. The DNA for the CDR3 is TGTGCCAGCAGTTTGTCGAAGACAGGGACGACTGAAGCTTTCTTT.

In its sample, this clonotype was seen a few times. V usage is TRBV11-2 and J usage is TRBJ2-7, with D possibly being TRBD1 (6 bases). V was pared by 4 bases and J by 3 bases, with 13 bases between. Germline lookup yields CDR1 SGHAT and CDR2 FQNNGV. The CDR3 runs 14 residues. The CDR3 sequence: CASSSILQGYEQYF. The CDR3 DNA is TGTGCCAGCAGCTCAATCCTACAGGGCTACGAGCAGTACTTC.

The V call is TRBV20-1, the J call TRBJ1-4; 8 bases fit TRBD1. The CDR3 length is 14 residues. Germline V CDR1 and CDR2: DFQATT, SNEGSKA (reference sequence). V was clipped by 6 bases and J by 8 bases; unmatched bases: 11. As DNA, the CDR3 is TGCAGTGCCCCCCCCCCGGGACAGGCGGAAAAACTGTTTTTT. As protein: CSAPPPGQAEKLFF.

This chain joins TRBV27 and TRBJ2-1; D might be TRBD1 (6 bases). CDR3 size: 16 residues. Germline CDR1 and CDR2: MNHEY and SMNVEV (reference sequence). V dropped 10 bases and J dropped 10 bases, with 29 bases sitting between them. The CDR3 sequence is CATGTHATTMDREQFF. DNA of the CDR3: TGTGCCACCGGGACACATGCAACTACAATGGATAGGGAGCAGTTCTTC.

Turning to this clonotype: This may stem from a read error, because a much larger clone lies one nucleotide away. This sequence joins TRBV7-6 and TRBJ2-1; 8 bases match TRBD2. J lost 6 bases, V lost 3 bases, and 19 bases had no gene match. The CDR3 has 19 residues. Germline lookup yields CDR1 SGHVS and CDR2 FNYEAQ. CDR3 sequence: CASSFSEAGVASRGNEQFF. Here the CDR3 DNA reads TGTGCCAGCAGCTTCTCGGAAGCGGGGGTTGCGTCGAGGGGCAATGAGCAGTTCTTC. Filled out from reference TRBV7-6 and TRBJ2-1, the complete variable domain reads GAGVSQSPRYKVTKRGQDVALRCDPISGHVSLYWYRQALGQGPEFLTYFNYEAQQDKSGLPNDRFSAERPEGSISTLTIQRTEQRDSAMYRCASSFSEAGVASRGNEQFFGPGTRLTVL.

This clonotype was recorded only once. This clone may be a read error of a much larger clone one base away. This rearrangement joins TRBV7-2 to TRBJ2-1; perhaps D is TRBD1 or TRBD2 (6 bases each). This CDR3 has 20 amino acids. Germline V gene sequence: CDR1 SGHTA, CDR2 FQGNSA. In nucleotides, the CDR3 is TGTGTCAGCAGCTTAGCGCGTGTAGGGGGGCTTATATACTCCTACAATGAGCAGTTCTTC. It yields the protein CVSSLARVGGLIYSYNEQFF.

This clonotype was counted between two and nine times. This sequence joins TRBV6-5 and TRBJ2-3; 7 nucleotides agree with TRBD2. The CDR3 length is 15 residues. Trimming took 2 bases from V and 1 from J; bases not matched to a gene: 3. Per germline, CDR1 MNHEY and CDR2 SVGAGI. In DNA, the CDR3 is TGTGCCAGCAGTTACAAGGCGGGGGGCACAGATACGCAGTATTTT. This encodes CASSYKAGGTDTQYF.

Comment on this clonotype: Since a much larger clone is just one base distant, this may be a read error. This chain joins TRBV27 and TRBJ2-1; D perhaps matches TRBD2 (5 bases). From germline, CDR1 is MNHEY and CDR2 SMNVEV (reference sequence). The CDR3 covers 17 residues. CDR3 nucleotide sequence: TGTGCCAGCAGTTTAAATCCCCCGGGGAGCTCCTACGATGAGCAGTTCTTC. Amino acid sequence: CASSLNPPGSSYDEQFF.

The CDR3, as DNA: TGTGCCACCGCCCCAGACAGGTCTATCCTTCAGCCCCAGCATTTT. Protein sequence: CATAPDRSILQPQHF. The chain carries TRBV15 and TRBJ1-5, with D maybe TRBD1 (6 bases). V lost 8 bases, J lost 6 bases, and 20 bases lay in between. The CDR3 is made up of 15 amino acids. Per germline, CDR1 LNHNV and CDR2 YYDKDF (reference sequence).

Comments on this clonotype: At one of its ends the junction is not consistent with the germline gene, which may arise from a read error. The chain couples TRBV7-9 to TRBJ1-5; 7 bases match TRBD1. The germline V gene encodes CDR1 SEHNR and CDR2 FQNEAQ (reference sequence). The CDR3 sequence is 14 residues long. The CDR3 region is CASSPRQGSQPQHF. For the CDR3, the DNA is TGTGCTAGCAGCCCTCGACAGGGCTCCCAGCCCCAGCATTTT.

This clonotype came up many times. The chain links TRBV4-1 to TRBJ2-1, with 8 bases fitting TRBD2. CDR1 and CDR2 (germline): MGHRA, YSYEKL. The V and J ends lost 1 base and 3 bases, in that order; junction bases with no gene match: 2. The CDR3 totals 15 residues. CDR3 nucleotides: TGCGCCAGCAGCCAAGGTCGGGGGGGCTACAATGAGCAGTTCTTC. Encoded protein: CASSQGRGGYNEQFF.

The genes are TRBV29-1 and TRBJ2-3; maybe TRBD2 (5 bases). CDR3 length equals 14 residues. Germline CDR1 and CDR2: SQVTM and ANQGSEA. The CDR3 DNA reads TGCAGTTCCCGACTCGGAGGTCGAGCAGATACGCAGTATTTT. It translates to CSSRLGGRADTQYF.

This clonotype was picked up a small number of times. The gene calls are TRBV12-3 or TRBV12-4 and TRBJ2-1, with D maybe TRBD2 (6 bases). The ends were cut back, 2 bases at V and 6 bases at J, with 17 bases in the middle. The length of the CDR3 is 16 residues. CDR3 coding DNA: TGTGCCAGCAGTTTATCCCCCTCGGGAGCGATCAATGAGCAGTTCTTC. Encoded protein: CASSLSPSGAINEQFF.

This clonotype was detected a few times. The chain links TRBV6-2 or TRBV6-3 to TRBJ1-2; no definite D call. This CDR3 spans 13 amino acids. CDR1 MNHEY and CDR2 SVGEGT come from the germline V gene. Trimming shortened V by 6 bases and J by 6 bases, and 14 bases separated the two germline ends. CDR3 DNA sequence: TGTGCCAGCAGGAACCGTGTGAAGGATGGCTACACCTTC. Protein product: CASRNRVKDGYTF.

This clonotype has only a few counts. The chain carries TRBV27 and TRBJ2-1; tentatively, D is TRBD1 (6 bases). This CDR3 region has 14 residues. V lost 6 bases to trimming and J lost 4 bases, with 13 bases between them. Germline CDR1 MNHEY, CDR2 SMNVEV (reference sequence). The CDR3 nucleotides are TGTGCCAGCAGGACGGGACACCGATACAATGAGCAGTTCTTC. It specifies CASRTGHRYNEQFF.

This rearrangement joins TRBV25-1 to TRBJ2-2; a possible D gene is TRBD1 (5 bases). CDR1 MGHDK and CDR2 SYGVNS come from the germline V gene. The CDR3 is 18 residues long. Trimming shortened V by 2 bases and J by 3 bases, and 19 bases separated the two germline ends. The CDR3 sequence is CASSEPRVVLGDTGELFF. The DNA of the CDR3 is TGTGCCAGCAGTGAACCCAGGGTAGTATTAGGCGACACCGGGGAGCTGTTTTTT.

The rearrangement joins TRBV10-2 to TRBJ2-7, with D possibly being TRBD1 or TRBD2 (5 bases each). Trimming stripped 4 bases from V and 5 bases from J, with 9 bases between. CDR3 length equals 12 residues. Germline lookup yields CDR1 WSHSY and CDR2 SAAADI. CDR3 bases: TGCGCCAGCAGTGGGGGGATCCACGAGCAGTACTTC. This translates into CASSGGIHEQYF.

A word on this clonotype: The CDR3 carries no conserved terminal phenylalanine or tryptophan, so it likely arises from a read error. V and J are TRBV28 and TRBJ1-5; D is ambiguous. The CDR3 loop spans 12 amino acids. The ends were cut back, 9 bases at V and 6 bases at J, with 12 bases in the middle. Germline V gene lookup returns CDR1 MDHEN and CDR2 SYDVKM. The CDR3 spells CASRGSGQPQHY. CDR3 DNA: TGTGCCAGTCGGGGAAGTGGTCAGCCCCAGCATTAT.